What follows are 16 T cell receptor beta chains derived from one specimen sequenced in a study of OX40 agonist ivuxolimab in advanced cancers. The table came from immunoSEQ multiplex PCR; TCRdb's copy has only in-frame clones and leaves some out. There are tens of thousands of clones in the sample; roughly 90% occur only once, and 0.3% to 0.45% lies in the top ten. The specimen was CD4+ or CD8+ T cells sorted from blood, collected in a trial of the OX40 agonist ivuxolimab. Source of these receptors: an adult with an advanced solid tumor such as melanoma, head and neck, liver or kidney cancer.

CDR3 coding DNA: TGTGCCAGCAGATCCGGGACCGTTCAGCGCACCGGGGAGCTGTTTTTT. Translating gives CASRSGTVQRTGELFF. V is TRBV5-4 and J is TRBJ2-2; D possibly uses TRBD1 or TRBD2 (5 bases each). This CDR3 spans 16 amino acids. V lost 5 bases, J lost 4 bases, and 18 bases lay in between. Germline CDR1 reads SGHNT; CDR2 reads YYREEE (reference sequence).

The CDR3 bases are TGCAGCGTAGCGGGACCCCCTGGAGAGACCCAGTACTTC. It is translated as CSVAGPPGETQYF. The chain carries TRBV29-1 and TRBJ2-5, with TRBD2 matching over 7 bases. The CDR3 runs 13 residues. Per the germline V gene, CDR1 is SQVTM and CDR2 is ANQGSEA. J lost 4 bases, V lost 6 bases, and 8 bases had no gene match.

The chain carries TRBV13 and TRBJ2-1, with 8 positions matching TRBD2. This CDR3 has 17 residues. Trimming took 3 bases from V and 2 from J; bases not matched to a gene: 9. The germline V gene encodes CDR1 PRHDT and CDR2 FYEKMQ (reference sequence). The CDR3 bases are TGTGCCAGCAGCTTGCCCAAACTAGCGGCAACCTACAATGAGCAGTTCTTC. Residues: CASSLPKLAATYNEQFF.

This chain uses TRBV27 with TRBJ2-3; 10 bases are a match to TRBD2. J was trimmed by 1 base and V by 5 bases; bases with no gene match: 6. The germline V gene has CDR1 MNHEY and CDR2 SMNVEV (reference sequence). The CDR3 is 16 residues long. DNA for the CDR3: TGTGCCAGCAGTCTCAGCGGGAGGGCCCGCACAGATACGCAGTATTTT. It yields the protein CASSLSGRARTDTQYF.

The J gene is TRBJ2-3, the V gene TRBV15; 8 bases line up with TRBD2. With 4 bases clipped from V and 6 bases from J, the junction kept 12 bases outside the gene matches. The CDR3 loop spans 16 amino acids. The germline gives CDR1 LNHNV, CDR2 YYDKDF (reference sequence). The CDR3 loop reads CATSNSWGAGGDTQYF. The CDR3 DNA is TGTGCCACCAGCAACTCATGGGGGGCGGGGGGCGATACGCAGTATTTT.

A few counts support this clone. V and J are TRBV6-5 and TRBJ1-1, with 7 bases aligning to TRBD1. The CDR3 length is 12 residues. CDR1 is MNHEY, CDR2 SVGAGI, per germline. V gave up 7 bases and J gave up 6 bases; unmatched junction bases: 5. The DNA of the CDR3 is TGTGCCAGCAAGACAGGGATTGCTGAAGCTTTCTTT. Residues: CASKTGIAEAFF.

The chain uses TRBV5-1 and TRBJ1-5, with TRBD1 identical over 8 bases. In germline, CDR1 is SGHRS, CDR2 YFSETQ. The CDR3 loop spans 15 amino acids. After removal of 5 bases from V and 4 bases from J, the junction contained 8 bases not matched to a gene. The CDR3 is CASRPMTGENQPQHF. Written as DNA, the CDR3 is TGCGCCAGCAGACCTATGACAGGGGAAAATCAGCCCCAGCATTTT.

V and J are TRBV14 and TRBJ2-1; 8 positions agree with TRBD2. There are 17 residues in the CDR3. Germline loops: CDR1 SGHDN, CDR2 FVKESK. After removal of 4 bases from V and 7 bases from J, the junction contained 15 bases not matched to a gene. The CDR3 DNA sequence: TGTGCCAGCAGCCGAAGGGGCGGCGGGAGGTCGGTGAATGAGCAGTTCTTC. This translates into CASSRRGGGRSVNEQFF.

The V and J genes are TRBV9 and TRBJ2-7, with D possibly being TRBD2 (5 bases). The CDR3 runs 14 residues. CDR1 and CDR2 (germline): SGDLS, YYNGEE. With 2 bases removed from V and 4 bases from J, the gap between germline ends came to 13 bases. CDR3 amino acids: CASSVMGDVYEQYF. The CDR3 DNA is TGTGCCAGCAGCGTTATGGGAGACGTTTACGAGCAGTACTTC.

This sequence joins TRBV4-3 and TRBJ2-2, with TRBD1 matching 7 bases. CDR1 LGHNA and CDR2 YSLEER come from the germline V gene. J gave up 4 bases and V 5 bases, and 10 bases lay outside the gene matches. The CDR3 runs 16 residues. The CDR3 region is CASSTQPGQSTGELFF. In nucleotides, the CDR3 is TGCGCCAGCAGCACTCAGCCGGGACAGAGCACCGGGGAGCTGTTTTTT.

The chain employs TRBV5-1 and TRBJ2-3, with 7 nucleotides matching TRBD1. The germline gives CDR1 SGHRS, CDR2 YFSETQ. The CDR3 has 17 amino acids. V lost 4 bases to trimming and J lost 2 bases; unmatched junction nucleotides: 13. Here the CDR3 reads CASSILTGQLPTDTQYF. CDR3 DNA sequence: TGCGCCAGCAGCATCTTAACGGGACAGCTCCCCACAGATACGCAGTATTTT. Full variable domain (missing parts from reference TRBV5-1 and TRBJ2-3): KAGVTQTPRYLIKTRGQQVTLSCSPISGHRSVSWYQQTPGQGLQFLFEYFSETQRNKGNFPGRFSGRQFSNSRSEMNVSTLELGDSALYLCASSILTGQLPTDTQYFGPGTRLTVL.

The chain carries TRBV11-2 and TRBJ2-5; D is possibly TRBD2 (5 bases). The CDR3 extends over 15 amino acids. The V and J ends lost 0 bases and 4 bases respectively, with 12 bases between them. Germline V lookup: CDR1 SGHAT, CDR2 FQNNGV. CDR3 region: CASSLDQAAGETQYF. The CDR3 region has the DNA TGTGCCAGCAGCTTAGACCAGGCCGCGGGAGAGACCCAGTACTTC.

CDR3 DNA sequence: TGTGCCAGCAGTCCCAGAGACAGCAAACCCCTTCAAGCTTTCTTT. Residues: CASSPRDSKPLQAFF. The rearrangement joins TRBV27 to TRBJ1-1; possibly TRBD1 for D (5 bases). The ends were cut back, 5 bases at V and 9 bases at J, with 22 bases in the middle. The germline gives CDR1 MNHEY, CDR2 SMNVEV (reference sequence). The CDR3 runs 15 residues.

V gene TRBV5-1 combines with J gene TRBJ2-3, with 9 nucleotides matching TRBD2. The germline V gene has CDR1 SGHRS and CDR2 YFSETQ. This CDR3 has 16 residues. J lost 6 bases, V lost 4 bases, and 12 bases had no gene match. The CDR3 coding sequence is TGCGCCAGCAGCCAGCCAAGCGGGAGGTCAGGGGATACGCAGTATTTT. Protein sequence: CASSQPSGRSGDTQYF.

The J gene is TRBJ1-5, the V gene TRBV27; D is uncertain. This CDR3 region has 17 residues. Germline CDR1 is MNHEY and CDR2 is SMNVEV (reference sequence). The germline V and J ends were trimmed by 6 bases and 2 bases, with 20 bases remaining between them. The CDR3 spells CASSRTRPPLGNQPQHF. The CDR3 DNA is TGTGCCAGCAGCCGCACCCGGCCGCCACTGGGCAATCAGCCCCAGCATTTT.

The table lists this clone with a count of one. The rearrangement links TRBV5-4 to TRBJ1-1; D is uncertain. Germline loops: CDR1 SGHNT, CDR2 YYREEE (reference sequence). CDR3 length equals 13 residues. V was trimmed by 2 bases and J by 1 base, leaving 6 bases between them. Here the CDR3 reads CASSFGGNTEAFF. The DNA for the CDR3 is TGTGCCAGCAGCTTCGGTGGGAACACTGAAGCTTTCTTT. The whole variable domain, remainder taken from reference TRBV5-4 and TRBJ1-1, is ETGVTQSPTHLIKTRGQQVTLRCSSQSGHNTVSWYQQALGQGPQFIFQYYREEENGRGNFPPRFSGLQFPNYSSELNVNALELDDSALYLCASSFGGNTEAFFGQGTRLTVV.